This is a list of T cell receptor beta chains from one sample in a study of control samples from healthy donors and cancer patients. Using immunoSEQ multiplex PCR, the repertoire was profiled, and TCRdb retains in-frame clones only, with some absent. This table holds about 120,000 clones, approximately 87% found once. The sample consisted of blood. The receptors were sampled from a man under 40 in good health. Both conserved end residues are part of each CDR3. D genes are given only for firm matches. Size tells how often a clone was seen (once, few, many) or the class of an expanded clone, and some rows leave it out.

D	size	J	V	CDR3	DNA
NA	NA	TRBJ2-2	TRBV18	CASSPQGESNTGELFF	TGTGCCAGCTCACCACAGGGTGAGTCGAACACCGGGGAGCTGTTTTTT
TRBD1	NA	TRBJ1-1	TRBV30	CAWSGVNRGGTEAFF	TGTGCCTGGAGTGGGGTAAACAGGGGTGGTACTGAAGCTTTCTTT
NA	NA	TRBJ2-1	TRBV30	CAWSVGGGFYNEQFF	TGTGCCTGGAGTGTTGGCGGGGGCTTTTACAATGAGCAGTTCTTC
NA	NA	TRBJ1-1	TRBV9	CASSVDENTEAFF	TGTGCCAGCAGCGTTGACGAGAACACTGAAGCTTTCTTT
NA	NA	TRBJ1-4	TRBV30	CAWTKEWAEKLFF	TGTGCCTGGACGAAGGAATGGGCTGAAAAACTGTTTTTT
NA	once	TRBJ2-5	TRBV10-2	CATTGQPQETQYF	TGCGCCACCACTGGACAGCCCCAAGAGACCCAGTACTTC
TRBD1	few	TRBJ2-2	TRBV7-6	CASSRQGTGNTGELFF	TGTGCCAGCAGCCGACAAGGGACAGGGAACACCGGGGAGCTGTTTTTT
NA	NA	TRBJ2-5	TRBV6-6	CASSYSGAAGETQYF	TGTGCCAGCAGTTATTCGGGGGCCGCTGGGGAGACCCAGTACTTC
NA	NA	TRBJ2-3	TRBV5-1	CASSLEVLGTDTQYF	TGCGCCAGCAGCTTGGAAGTATTGGGCACAGATACGCAGTATTTT
NA	few	TRBJ2-5	TRBV7-8	CASSLDAGQTQYF	TGTGCCAGCAGCTTAGATGCGGGACAGACCCAGTACTTC
NA	many	TRBJ1-1	TRBV21-1	CAPTAAGDGPSLVTEAFF	TGTGCCCCCACGGCGGCCGGGGACGGACCCTCCTTGGTGACTGAAGCTTTCTTT
TRBD1	NA	TRBJ2-1	TRBV5-1	CASSLGQGFNEQFF	TGCGCCAGCAGCTTGGGACAGGGATTTAATGAGCAGTTCTTC
NA	NA	TRBJ2-3	TRBV5-6	CASSPPSAADTQYF	TGTGCCAGCAGCCCACCTAGCGCAGCAGATACGCAGTATTTT
NA	NA	TRBJ1-1	TRBV5-1	CASSWGDGWNTEAFF	TGCGCCAGCAGCTGGGGGGACGGCTGGAACACTGAAGCTTTCTTT
NA	NA	TRBJ1-1	TRBV18	CASSPPNRAESAFF	TGTGCCAGCTCACCACCCAACAGGGCCGAATCAGCTTTCTTT
NA	NA	TRBJ1-2	TRBV5-4	CASSFGSYGYTF	TGTGCCAGCAGCTTCGGCAGCTATGGCTACACCTTC
NA	NA	TRBJ1-4	TRBV20-1	CSSGVEKLFF	TGCAGTTCAGGGGTTGAAAAACTGTTTTTT
NA	NA	TRBJ1-6	TRBV7-9	CASSLQAAVNSPLHF	TGTGCCAGCAGCCTCCAGGCCGCGGTTAATTCACCCCTCCACTTT
NA	NA	TRBJ1-1	TRBV19	CASSTGVNTEAFF	TGTGCCAGTAGTACAGGGGTGAACACTGAAGCTTTCTTT
TRBD1	NA	TRBJ1-1	TRBV19	CASSWTGRGDTEAFF	TGTGCCAGTAGCTGGACAGGCCGAGGGGACACTGAAGCTTTCTTT
TRBD2	NA	TRBJ2-1	TRBV5-1	CASSLNAGGAMNEQFF	TGCGCCAGCAGCTTGAACGCCGGGGGGGCGATGAATGAGCAGTTCTTC
NA	NA	TRBJ1-6	TRBV13	CASSFMNRSPLHF	TGTGCCAGCAGCTTTATGAATCGTTCACCCCTCCACTTT
NA	few	TRBJ1-1	TRBV30	CAWSVRGTDPNTEAFF	TGTGCCTGGAGTGTTAGGGGAACTGACCCTAACACTGAAGCTTTCTTT
NA	once	TRBJ2-1	TRBV29-1	CSVDEQFF	TGCAGCGTAGATGAGCAGTTCTTC
TRBD1	few	TRBJ1-2	TRBV14	CASSQLGQGGYTF	TGTGCCAGCAGCCAACTTGGACAGGGTGGCTACACCTTC
TRBD1	once	TRBJ1-6	TRBV7-6	CASSPLGTGDNSPLHF	TGTGCCAGCAGCCCCCTCGGGACAGGGGATAATTCACCCCTCCACTTT
NA	NA	TRBJ2-3	TRBV18	CASSPNTGGLGDTQYF	TGTGCCAGCTCACCAAATACAGGCGGGCTAGGTGATACGCAGTATTTT
TRBD1	NA	TRBJ1-1	TRBV29-1	CSVDRGQLNTEAFF	TGCAGCGTGGACAGGGGGCAACTGAACACTGAAGCTTTCTTT
NA	few	TRBJ2-2	TRBV9	CASSGPGELFF	TGTGCCAGCAGCGGCCCCGGGGAGCTGTTTTTT
TRBD1	NA	TRBJ2-7	TRBV30	CAWSGDRGFAYEQYF	TGTGCCTGGAGTGGTGACAGGGGATTTGCCTACGAGCAGTACTTC
NA	NA	TRBJ1-1	TRBV5-8	CASSLSGETEAFF	TGTGCCAGCAGCTTATCAGGGGAGACTGAAGCTTTCTTT